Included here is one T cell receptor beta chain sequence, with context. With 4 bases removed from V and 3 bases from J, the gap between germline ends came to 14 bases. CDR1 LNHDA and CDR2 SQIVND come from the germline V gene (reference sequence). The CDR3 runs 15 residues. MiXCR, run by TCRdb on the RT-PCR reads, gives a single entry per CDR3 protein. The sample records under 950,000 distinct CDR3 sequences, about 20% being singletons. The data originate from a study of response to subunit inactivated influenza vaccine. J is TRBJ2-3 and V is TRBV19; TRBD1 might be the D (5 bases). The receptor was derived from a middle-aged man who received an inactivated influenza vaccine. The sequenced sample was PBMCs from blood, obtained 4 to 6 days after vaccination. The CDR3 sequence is CASSTAGHRTDTQYF. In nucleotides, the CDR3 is TGTGCCAGTAGTACGGCAGGGCATAGGACAGATACGCAGTATTTT.